This TCR beta chain was recovered during a study of technical replicates of blood from a few donors. Clones were sequenced by immunoSEQ multiplex PCR, and TCRdb holds only the in-frame ones, with some missing. The top ten hold 9.1% of the sample, which has 9,000 to 15,000 clones, over 85% seen once. V was clipped by 6 bases and J by 5 bases; unmatched bases: 6. Germline V gives CDR1 LNHDA, CDR2 SQIVND (reference sequence). CDR3 length equals 15 residues. In its sample, this clone was seen once. The TCR sequence derives from a human donor in good health. V and J are TRBV19 and TRBJ1-5; 11 bases match TRBD1. The sequenced sample consisted of PBMCs. CDR3 coding DNA: TGTGCCAGTAGCCGGACAGGGGGCAATGATCAGCCCCAGCATTTT. Translating it yields CASSRTGGNDQPQHF.